This T cell receptor (beta chain) originates from a study of CD8+CD57+ T cells in acquired aplastic anemia (dated by TCRdb to 2016 to 2018). In terms of the full investigation: DNA extracted from sorted CD4+ and CD8+ cells had a mean of around 3.3 ug, with a range of roughly 0.18 to 27.4 ug. A CD8+CD57+ expansion meant a frequency higher than the mean frequency seen in healthy subjects.

TCR beta VDJ combination and CDR3 sequence profiling used genomic DNA as the template. An Illumina HiSeq 2000 was used for TCR repertoire sequencing. Processing in the source paper ran as follows. TRBV/TRBJ rearrangement plots, CDR3 size and DJ length profiles, and Simpson's diversity index were used to assess repertoires. The immunodominant clone was defined as the most abundant DNA sequence in deep sequencing data. CDR3 amino acid sequences were screened for sharing across subjects and compared with published repertoires and the VDJdb database. TCRdb ran its own pipeline on the public reads, namely fastp trimming at Q25 and MiXCR clone calling, and kept in-frame beta chains. Entries are consolidated by CDR3 protein sequence, retaining the most common genes and DNA. These V and J calls originate from TCRdb's pipeline instead of the authors' own analysis. This sample comprises some 160,000 distinct CDR3 sequences, roughly 43% of them detected only once. Roughly 2.8% of the sample is in the top ten clones.

Counted from cysteine to phenylalanine, this CDR3 has 14 amino acids. The only DNA kept is the CDR3, 42 bases in frame from the first base. Trimmed from V: 6 bases; trimmed from J: 12 bases; junction bases lacking a gene match: 12. CDR1 and CDR2, per the germline V gene, are MNHNS and SASEGT. About this clonotype: There is no known antigen for this receptor. No qualities accompany the bases; no much larger clone lies one base away.

Flow cytometry had shown CD8+CD57+ cell expansion in the patients selected for sequencing. Severe acquired aplastic anemia was diagnosed in all patients according to International Study of Aplastic Anemia and Agranulocytosis and Camitta criteria. At the time blood was sampled, none of the patients had received any therapy. TCR repertoires of sorted CD4+ and CD8+ blood T cells from severe aplastic anemia patients and healthy subjects were deep-sequenced in the study. Patients were enrolled in the USA under clinicaltrials.gov protocols 00001620, 01623167, 00001397, 00071045, 00081523 and 00961064. Ficoll-Paque density gradient centrifugation was used to isolate peripheral blood mononuclear cells. CD4+ and CD8+ T cells were sorted by FACS or magnetic beads before DNA extraction. Results and caveats for the whole study, not just this receptor: Between patients and healthy controls, no significant difference in CD8+ Simpson's diversity was found (P=0.060). About 28 CD8+ CDR3 sequences were found in both patients and controls but appeared to be highly expressed in patients and within the immunodominant clones of the patients.

The receptor was derived from a human donor with aplastic anemia. The chain joins TRBV6-1 to TRBJ2-1, and TRBD2 matches 9 of the central bases. Sequenced: sorted CD4+, CD8+, or CD8+CD57+ T cells (not recorded which) from PBMCs. Here is the DNA: TGTGCCAGCAGGTTAGCGGGAGCCTCCGAAGGGCAGTTCTTC. It is translated as CASRLAGASEGQFF.